A selection of T cell receptor beta chains follows, all from one sample in a study of post-analysis software for immune sequencing data. TCRdb itself ran the PCR reads through MiXCR, one entry per CDR3 protein. The sample contains around 700,000 distinct CDR3 sequences, about 60% of which appear only once. The specimen was blood. The receptor set was obtained from a girl aged 2-9 years with multiple sclerosis. The conserved cysteine and the conserved F or W are not part of the CDR3 here.

J gene: TRBJ2-3
V gene: TRBV5-5
CDR3 protein: ASSLVPVLADTDTQY

J gene: TRBJ1-1
V gene: TRBV6-5
CDR3 protein: ASSSHVPGQGGWSTEAF

J gene: TRBJ2-3
V gene: TRBV20-1
CDR3 protein: SAPRPPDTQY

J gene: TRBJ1-3
V gene: TRBV20-1
CDR3 protein: SVLRTGTGNTIY

J gene: TRBJ2-3
V gene: TRBV2
CDR3 protein: ASRSWTRADTQY

J gene: TRBJ2-1
V gene: TRBV18
CDR3 protein: ASSPGTGQNNGQF

J gene: TRBJ2-1
V gene: TRBV27
CDR3 protein: ASSSVGQGFYNEQF

J gene: TRBJ2-7
V gene: TRBV14
CDR3 protein: ASSQEWARTYEQY

J gene: TRBJ2-1
V gene: TRBV5-1
CDR3 protein: ASSVGTSGRAGHEQF

J gene: TRBJ1-2
V gene: TRBV29-1
CDR3 protein: SVEDTPGRAGYT

J gene: TRBJ2-3
V gene: TRBV20-1
CDR3 protein: SASNTGWENTDTQY

J gene: TRBJ1-2
V gene: TRBV29-1
CDR3 protein: SVERREDYGYT